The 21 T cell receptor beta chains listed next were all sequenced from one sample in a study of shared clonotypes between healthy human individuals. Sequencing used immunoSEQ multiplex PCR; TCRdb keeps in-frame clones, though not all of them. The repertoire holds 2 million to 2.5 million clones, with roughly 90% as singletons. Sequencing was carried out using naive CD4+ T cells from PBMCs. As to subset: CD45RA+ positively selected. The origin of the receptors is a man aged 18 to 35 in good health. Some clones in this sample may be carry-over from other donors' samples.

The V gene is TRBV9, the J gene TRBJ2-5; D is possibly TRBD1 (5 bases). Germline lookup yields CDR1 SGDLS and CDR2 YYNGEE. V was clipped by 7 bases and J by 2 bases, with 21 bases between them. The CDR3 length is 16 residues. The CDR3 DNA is TGTGCCAGCGGAGAATCTCGAGACAGCGTACAAGAGACCCAGTACTTC. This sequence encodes CASGESRDSVQETQYF.

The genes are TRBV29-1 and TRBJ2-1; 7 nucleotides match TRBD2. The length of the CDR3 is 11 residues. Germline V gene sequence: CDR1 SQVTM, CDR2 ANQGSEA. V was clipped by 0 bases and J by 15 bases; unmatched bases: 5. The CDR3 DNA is TGCAGCGTTGAAGAGGTAGGACTAGGGTTCTTC. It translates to CSVEEVGLGFF.

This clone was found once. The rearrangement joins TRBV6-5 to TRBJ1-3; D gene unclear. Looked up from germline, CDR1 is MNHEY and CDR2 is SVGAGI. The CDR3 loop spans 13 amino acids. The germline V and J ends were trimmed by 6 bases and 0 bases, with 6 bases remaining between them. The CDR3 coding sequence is TGTGCCAGCAGAGGGATCTCTGGAAACACCATATATTTT. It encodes CASRGISGNTIYF.

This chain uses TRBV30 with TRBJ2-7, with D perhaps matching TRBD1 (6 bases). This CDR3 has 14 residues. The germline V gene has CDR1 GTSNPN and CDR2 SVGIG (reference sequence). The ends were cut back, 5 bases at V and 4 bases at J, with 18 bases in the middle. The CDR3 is CAWDSDRGGYEQYF. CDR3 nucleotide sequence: TGTGCCTGGGATTCAGATAGAGGGGGTTACGAGCAGTACTTC.

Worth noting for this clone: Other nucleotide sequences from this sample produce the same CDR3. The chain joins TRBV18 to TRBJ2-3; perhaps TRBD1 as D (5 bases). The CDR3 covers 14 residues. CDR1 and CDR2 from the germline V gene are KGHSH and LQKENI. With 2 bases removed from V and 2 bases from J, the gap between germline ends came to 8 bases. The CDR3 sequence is CASSPGQPTDTQYF. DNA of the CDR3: TGTGCCAGCTCACCAGGACAACCCACAGATACGCAGTATTTT.

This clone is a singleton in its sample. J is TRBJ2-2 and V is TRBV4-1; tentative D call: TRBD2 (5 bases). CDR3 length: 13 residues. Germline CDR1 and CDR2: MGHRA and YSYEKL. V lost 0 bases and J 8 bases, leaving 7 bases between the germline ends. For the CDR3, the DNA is TGCGCCAGCAGCCAAGATCGGAGGGGGGAGCTGTTTTTT. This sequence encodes CASSQDRRGELFF.

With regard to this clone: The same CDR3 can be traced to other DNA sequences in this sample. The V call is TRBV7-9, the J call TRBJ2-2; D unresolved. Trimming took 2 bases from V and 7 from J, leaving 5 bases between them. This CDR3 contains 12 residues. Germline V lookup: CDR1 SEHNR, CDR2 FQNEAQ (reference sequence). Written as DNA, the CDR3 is TGTGCCAGCAGCTTAAGTGGCGGGGAGCTGTTTTTT. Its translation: CASSLSGGELFF.

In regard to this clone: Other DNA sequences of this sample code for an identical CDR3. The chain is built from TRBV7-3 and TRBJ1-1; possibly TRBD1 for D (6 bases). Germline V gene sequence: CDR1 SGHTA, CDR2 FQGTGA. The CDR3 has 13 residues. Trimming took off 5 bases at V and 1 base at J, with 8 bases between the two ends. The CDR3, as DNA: TGTGCCAGCAGCCTGGGGGCGAACACTGAAGCTTTCTTT. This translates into CASSLGANTEAFF. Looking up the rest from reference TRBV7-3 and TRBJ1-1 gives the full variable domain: GAGVSQTPSNKVTEKGKYVELRCDPISGHTALYWYRQSLGQGPEFLIYFQGTGAADDSGLPNDRFFAVRPEGSVSTLKIQRTERGDSAVYLCASSLGANTEAFFGQGTRLTVV.

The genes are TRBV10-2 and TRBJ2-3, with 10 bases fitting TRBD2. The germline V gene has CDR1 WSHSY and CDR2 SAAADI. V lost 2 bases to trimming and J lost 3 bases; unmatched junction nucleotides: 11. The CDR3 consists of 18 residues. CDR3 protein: CASSEPNLAGVGTDTQYF. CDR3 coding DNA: TGCGCCAGCAGTGAGCCGAATCTAGCGGGAGTGGGGACAGATACGCAGTATTTT.

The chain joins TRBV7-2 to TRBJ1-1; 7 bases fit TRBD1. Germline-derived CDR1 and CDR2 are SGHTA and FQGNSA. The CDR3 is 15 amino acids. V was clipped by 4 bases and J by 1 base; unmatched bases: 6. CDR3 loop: CASSSQGVGNTEAFF. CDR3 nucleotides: TGTGCCAGCAGCTCCCAGGGGGTGGGGAACACTGAAGCTTTCTTT.

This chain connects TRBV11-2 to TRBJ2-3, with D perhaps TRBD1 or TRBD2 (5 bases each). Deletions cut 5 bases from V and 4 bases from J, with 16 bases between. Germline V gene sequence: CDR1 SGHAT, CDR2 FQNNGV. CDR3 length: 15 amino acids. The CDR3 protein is CASSGRDRGPDTQYF. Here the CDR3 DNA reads TGTGCCAGCAGCGGCCGGGACCGCGGCCCAGATACGCAGTATTTT.

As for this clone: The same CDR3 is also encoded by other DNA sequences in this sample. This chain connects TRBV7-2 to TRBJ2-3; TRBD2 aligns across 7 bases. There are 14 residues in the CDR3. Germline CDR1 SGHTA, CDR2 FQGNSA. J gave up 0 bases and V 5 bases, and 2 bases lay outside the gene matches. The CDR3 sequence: CASSLGLSTDTQYF. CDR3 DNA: TGTGCCAGCAGCCTGGGACTAAGCACAGATACGCAGTATTTT. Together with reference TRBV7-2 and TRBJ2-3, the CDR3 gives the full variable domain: GAGVSQSPSNKVTEKGKDVELRCDPISGHTALYWYRQSLGQGLEFLIYFQGNSAPDKSGLPSDRFSAERTGGSVSTLTIQRTQQEDSAVYLCASSLGLSTDTQYFGPGTRLTVL.

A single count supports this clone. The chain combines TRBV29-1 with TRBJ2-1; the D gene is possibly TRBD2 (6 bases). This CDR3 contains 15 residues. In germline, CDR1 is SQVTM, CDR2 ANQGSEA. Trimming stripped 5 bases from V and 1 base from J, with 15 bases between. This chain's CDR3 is CSVLGLLFSYNEQFF. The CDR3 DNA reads TGCAGCGTTTTGGGACTGTTATTTTCCTACAATGAGCAGTTCTTC.

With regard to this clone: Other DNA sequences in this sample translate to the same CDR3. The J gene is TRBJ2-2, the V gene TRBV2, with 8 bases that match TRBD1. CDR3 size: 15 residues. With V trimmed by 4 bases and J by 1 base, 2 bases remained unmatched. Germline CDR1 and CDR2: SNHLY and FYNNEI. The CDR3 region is CASSGTGRNTGELFF. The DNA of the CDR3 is TGTGCCAGCAGTGGGACAGGGAGGAACACCGGGGAGCTGTTTTTT.

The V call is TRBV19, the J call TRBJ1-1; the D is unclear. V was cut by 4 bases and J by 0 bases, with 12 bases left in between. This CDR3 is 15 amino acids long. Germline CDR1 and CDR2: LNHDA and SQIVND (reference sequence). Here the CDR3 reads CASSKTAGLNTEAFF. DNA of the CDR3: TGTGCCAGTAGTAAGACCGCGGGCTTGAACACTGAAGCTTTCTTT.

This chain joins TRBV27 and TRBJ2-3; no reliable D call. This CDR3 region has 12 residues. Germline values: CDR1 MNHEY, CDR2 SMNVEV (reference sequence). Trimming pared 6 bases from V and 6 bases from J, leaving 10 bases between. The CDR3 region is CASSHLQDTQYF. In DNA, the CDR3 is TGTGCCAGCAGCCACCTTCAGGATACGCAGTATTTT.

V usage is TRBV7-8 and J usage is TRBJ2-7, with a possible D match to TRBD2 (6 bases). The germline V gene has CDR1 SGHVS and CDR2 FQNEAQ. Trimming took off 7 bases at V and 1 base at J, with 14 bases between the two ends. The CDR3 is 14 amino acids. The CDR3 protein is CASKGWGVSYEQYF. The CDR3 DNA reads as TGTGCCAGCAAGGGCTGGGGGGTTTCCTACGAGCAGTACTTC.

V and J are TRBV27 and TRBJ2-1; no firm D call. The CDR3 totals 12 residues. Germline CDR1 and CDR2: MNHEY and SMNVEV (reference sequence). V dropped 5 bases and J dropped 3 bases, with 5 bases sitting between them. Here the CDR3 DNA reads TGTGCCAGCAGTGATTACTACAATGAGCAGTTCTTC. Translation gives CASSDYYNEQFF.

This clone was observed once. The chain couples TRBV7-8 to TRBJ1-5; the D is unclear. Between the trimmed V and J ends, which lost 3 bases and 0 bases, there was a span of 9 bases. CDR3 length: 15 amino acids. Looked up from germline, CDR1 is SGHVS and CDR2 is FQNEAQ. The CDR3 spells CASSLGSVSNQPQHF. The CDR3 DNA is TGTGCCAGCAGCTTGGGCTCGGTTAGCAATCAGCCCCAGCATTTT.

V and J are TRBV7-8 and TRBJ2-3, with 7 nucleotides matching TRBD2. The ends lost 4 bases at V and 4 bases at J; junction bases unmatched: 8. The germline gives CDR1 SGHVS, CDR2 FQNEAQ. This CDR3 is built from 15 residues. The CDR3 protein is CASSWGGWGADTQYF. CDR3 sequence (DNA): TGTGCCAGCAGCTGGGGAGGGTGGGGCGCAGATACGCAGTATTTT.

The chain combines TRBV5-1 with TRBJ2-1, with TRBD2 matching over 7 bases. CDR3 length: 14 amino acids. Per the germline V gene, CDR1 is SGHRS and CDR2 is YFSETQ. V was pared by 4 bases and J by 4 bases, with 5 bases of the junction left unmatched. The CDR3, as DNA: TGCGCCAGCAGCCCTAGCGGAGGATACAATGAGCAGTTCTTC. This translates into CASSPSGGYNEQFF.